The sequence of this T cell receptor (beta chain) was determined in a study of T cell repertoires in cytomegalovirus infection. Study summary: Matching HLA type and CMV infection were both indicated by public TCR beta signatures.

At least ten counts were recorded for this clonotype. The antigen remains undetermined. TCRdb reanalysed the reads using MiXCR and keeps one entry per CDR3 protein. This sample yields approximately 500,000 distinct CDR3 sequences, of which 10% to 12% are seen a single time; 10% belongs to the top ten. Germline trimming cut 5 bases from V and 1 base from J; bases unmatched to any gene: 3. CDR1 and CDR2 (germline): SGHVS, FNYEAQ. The CDR3 extends over 15 amino acids. Findings and limits, study-wide: HLA-C-restricted CMV-specific TCR beta clonotypes were dominant in the ex vivo response.

The chain is built from TRBV7-6 and TRBJ2-2, with 8 bases fitting TRBD2. This sequence was found in a human donor in good health (CMV status not recorded). Some clones in this sample may be carry-over from other donors' samples. The specimen was PBMCs. The CDR3 bases are TGTGCCAGCAGCACCAGCGGGGGGAACACCGGGGAGCTGTTTTTT. It yields the protein CASSTSGGNTGELFF.